This T cell receptor beta chain was observed in a study of blood T cell repertoires in COVID-19. Study information: Whether acute or convalescent, the COVID-19 samples came from the United States, Italy and Spain.

In the source study's methods: Amplification with reference gene primers provided the estimates of nucleated cell counts. Profiling relied on immunoSEQ multiplex PCR, and the TCRdb table lists in-frame clones only, not all of them. For V, J and clone size, that table is used; D and trimming come from the DNA. The sample carries fewer than 30,000 clones, around two thirds recorded once. Germline V gene lookup returns CDR1 MGHRA and CDR2 YSYEKL. This CDR3 is 15 amino acids long. V shed 0 bases and J shed 3 bases, with 9 bases lying between them. The source material was peripheral blood. The chain links TRBV4-1 to TRBJ2-1, with unresolved D. The clonotype was recovered from a man aged 55 to 70 with active or convalescent COVID-19. The CDR3: CASSQDPQNYNEQFF. The CDR3 DNA is TGCGCCAGCAGCCAAGACCCTCAGAACTACAATGAGCAGTTCTTC.